This T cell receptor beta chain was captured in a study of shared clonotypes between healthy human individuals (dated by TCRdb to about 2020). With regard to the full study: The cohort included three men and a couple of women between 18 and 49 years of age. For each donor, CD4 naive and CD4 memory were each run on three plates, CD8 naive on two plates, and CD8 memory on one plate. To estimate repertoire size and how much clonotypes are shared between individuals, the study performed deep sequencing of blood TCR repertoires from about 5 healthy adults. Libraries were prepared and TCR repertoires were sequenced by different laboratories using diverse techniques, in order to increase sequencing depth and limit assay-specific biases. Per donor, leukapheresis produced somewhere between about 0.8 and 9 billion PBMCs. The full study reports these points: The small number of donors limited the genetic and exposure-history diversity represented. Only blood was sampled, and tissue TCR repertoires likely differ from those in blood. Even with the large sequencing depth, rarefaction of the sorted-subset datasets indicated that sequencing was incomplete. Clonotypes shared by all four sorted-subset donors showed higher generation probabilities than non-shared clonotypes. Pairwise subsampling indicated that sequencing depth was expected to affect the degree of clonotype sharing among donors. Naive subsets generally had larger estimated clonotype richness than memory subsets did. When a few donors were compared, the shared fraction of clonotypes was about 5% for naive CD4, around 3.6% for naive CD8, more than 2% for memory CD4, and 0.4% for memory CD8.

TCR CDR3 regions were amplified from genomic DNA by multiplex PCR using the deep immunoSEQ assay. Extracted genomic DNA from each cell subset was distributed evenly across all wells of several immunoSEQ 96-well plates, and each plate was treated as a replicate. Each replicate PCR for sorted subsets received around 0.2 ug genomic DNA, equal to tens of thousands of T cell genomes. Purified libraries were measured with a Qubit 3.0 fluorometer, size-checked on a Bioanalyzer 2100, and measured again with the KAPA Library Quantification kit. Every immunoSEQ 96-well plate was sequenced on a dedicated single-read 150-cycle Illumina NextSeq 550 flow cell. In the authors' own workflow: The immunoSEQ output contained only junctional sequences without quality scores, so filtering could not match that applied to full-length reads. To assign V/J genes and CDR3, sequences were annotated using PyIR, a Python wrapper for IgBLAST v1.9, with IMGT germline references. Reads were removed for weak V/J assignments (E-value above 1e-6), missing CDR3, stop codons, out-of-frame junctions, or ambiguous translated residues. V3J clonotypes were defined as sequences sharing an identical inferred V gene, J gene, and CDR3 amino acid sequence. To compute the percentage overlap between repertoires, the number of shared unique clonotypes was divided by the size of the smaller repertoire. Three approaches were used to assess repertoire richness: RTK rarefaction, the Chao1 estimator, and Recon v2.1 estimates of unobserved clonotypes. OLGA was used to compute generation probabilities for all TCRbeta clonotypes that the gDNA method yielded from several donors. TCRdb obtained this table from immuneACCESS and retained in-frame rearrangements with V and J assigned. These tables miss some clones; where compared with another copy, unresolved V genes account for less than half of the shortfall, and the remainder is unexplained. V and J calls plus clone size are reproduced from that table; the DNA served to infer D and trimming. The sample table records about 2.4 million clones; around nine tenths of these occur just once. The ten largest clones represent around 0.15% of the sample.

From a lookup of the germline V gene, CDR1 and CDR2 are MNHEY and SVGAGI. Germline trimming: 2 bases from V, 11 bases from J; junction bases outside gene matches: 5. The CDR3, from cysteine to phenylalanine, totals 12 residues. Of the read, only the CDR3 DNA is kept; its 36 bases are in frame from base 1. The donors were healthy, HIV-negative adults who had no recently reported acute infections or vaccinations. Every donor was a Caucasian adult living in Nashville, Tennessee, USA. Magnetic negative selection was used to enrich CD4+ T cells, after which naive cells were positively selected on CD45RA and the negative fraction became the memory subset. Blood was obtained by leukapheresis, after which PBMCs were separated by Ficoll-Histopaque density gradient centrifugation and cryopreserved in liquid nitrogen vapor phase. Purity and quantity of every magnetically sorted T cell population were checked by analytical flow cytometry. From each sorted fraction, genomic DNA was isolated and quantified by UV absorbance on a Nanodrop 2000c.

Remarks on this clone: Its antigen remains unidentified. Base qualities were left out, and no much larger clone turns up one base away.

Recombination joined TRBV6-5 with TRBJ1-1, with 7 bases aligning to TRBD1. This sequence originates from a man younger than 35 in good health. What was sequenced was naive CD4+ T cells sorted from blood. What the cell subset or site label conveys for this sample: CD45RA+ positively selected. The nucleotides are TGTGCCAGCAGTTACCAGACAGGGAAGGCTTTCTTT. The translation is CASSYQTGKAFF.